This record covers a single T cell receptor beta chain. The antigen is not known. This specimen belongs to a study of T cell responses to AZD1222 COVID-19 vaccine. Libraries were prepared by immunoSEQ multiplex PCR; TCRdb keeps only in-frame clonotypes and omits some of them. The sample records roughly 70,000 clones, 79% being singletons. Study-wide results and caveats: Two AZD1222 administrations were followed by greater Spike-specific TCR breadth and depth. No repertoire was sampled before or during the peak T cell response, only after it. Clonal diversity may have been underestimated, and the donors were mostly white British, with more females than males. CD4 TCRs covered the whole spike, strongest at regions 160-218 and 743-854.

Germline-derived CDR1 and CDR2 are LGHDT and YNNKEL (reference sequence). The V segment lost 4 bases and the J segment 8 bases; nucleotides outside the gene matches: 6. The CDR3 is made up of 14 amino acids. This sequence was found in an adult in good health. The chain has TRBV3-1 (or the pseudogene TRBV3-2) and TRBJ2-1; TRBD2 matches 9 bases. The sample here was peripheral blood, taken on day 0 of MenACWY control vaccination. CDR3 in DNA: TGTGCCAGCAGCCGACGCGGGAGGGCCCATGAGCAGTTCTTC. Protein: CASSRRGRAHEQFF.